Given below is one T cell receptor beta chain in context. Authors' data handling: Estimation of nucleated cell counts was performed using reference gene primer amplification. Repertoires were generated with immunoSEQ multiplex PCR, while TCRdb's copy carries only in-frame clones and drops some. V and J calls and clone size are copied from that table; D and trimming were computed from the DNA. The repertoire holds some 140,000 clones, with approximately 81% as singletons. Clinical history as reported by participants underpinned cohort assignment. The data derive from a study of blood T cell repertoires in COVID-19. Study overall: From the United States, Italy and Spain came samples of acute and convalescent COVID-19.

Sequencing was done on a sample of PBMCs or T cells enriched from blood (not recorded which). This clonotype was sampled from a man aged 35 to 55 with acute COVID-19.

As DNA, the CDR3 is TGTGCCAGCAGCTCCGGGATAGGGTACTATGGCTACACCTTC. Protein product: CASSSGIGYYGYTF. V gene TRBV7-9 combines with J gene TRBJ1-2; unclear D gene. V was cut by 4 bases and J by 3 bases, with 12 bases left in between. The CDR3 spans 14 residues. CDR1 is SEHNR and CDR2 is FQNEAQ in the germline V gene (reference sequence). The full variable domain, completed using reference TRBV7-9 and TRBJ1-2, is DTGVSQNPRHKITKRGQNVTFRCDPISEHNRLYWYRQTLGQGPEFLTYFQNEAQLEKSRLLSDRFSAERPKGSFSTLEIQRTEQGDSAMYLCASSSGIGYYGYTFGSGTRLTVV.